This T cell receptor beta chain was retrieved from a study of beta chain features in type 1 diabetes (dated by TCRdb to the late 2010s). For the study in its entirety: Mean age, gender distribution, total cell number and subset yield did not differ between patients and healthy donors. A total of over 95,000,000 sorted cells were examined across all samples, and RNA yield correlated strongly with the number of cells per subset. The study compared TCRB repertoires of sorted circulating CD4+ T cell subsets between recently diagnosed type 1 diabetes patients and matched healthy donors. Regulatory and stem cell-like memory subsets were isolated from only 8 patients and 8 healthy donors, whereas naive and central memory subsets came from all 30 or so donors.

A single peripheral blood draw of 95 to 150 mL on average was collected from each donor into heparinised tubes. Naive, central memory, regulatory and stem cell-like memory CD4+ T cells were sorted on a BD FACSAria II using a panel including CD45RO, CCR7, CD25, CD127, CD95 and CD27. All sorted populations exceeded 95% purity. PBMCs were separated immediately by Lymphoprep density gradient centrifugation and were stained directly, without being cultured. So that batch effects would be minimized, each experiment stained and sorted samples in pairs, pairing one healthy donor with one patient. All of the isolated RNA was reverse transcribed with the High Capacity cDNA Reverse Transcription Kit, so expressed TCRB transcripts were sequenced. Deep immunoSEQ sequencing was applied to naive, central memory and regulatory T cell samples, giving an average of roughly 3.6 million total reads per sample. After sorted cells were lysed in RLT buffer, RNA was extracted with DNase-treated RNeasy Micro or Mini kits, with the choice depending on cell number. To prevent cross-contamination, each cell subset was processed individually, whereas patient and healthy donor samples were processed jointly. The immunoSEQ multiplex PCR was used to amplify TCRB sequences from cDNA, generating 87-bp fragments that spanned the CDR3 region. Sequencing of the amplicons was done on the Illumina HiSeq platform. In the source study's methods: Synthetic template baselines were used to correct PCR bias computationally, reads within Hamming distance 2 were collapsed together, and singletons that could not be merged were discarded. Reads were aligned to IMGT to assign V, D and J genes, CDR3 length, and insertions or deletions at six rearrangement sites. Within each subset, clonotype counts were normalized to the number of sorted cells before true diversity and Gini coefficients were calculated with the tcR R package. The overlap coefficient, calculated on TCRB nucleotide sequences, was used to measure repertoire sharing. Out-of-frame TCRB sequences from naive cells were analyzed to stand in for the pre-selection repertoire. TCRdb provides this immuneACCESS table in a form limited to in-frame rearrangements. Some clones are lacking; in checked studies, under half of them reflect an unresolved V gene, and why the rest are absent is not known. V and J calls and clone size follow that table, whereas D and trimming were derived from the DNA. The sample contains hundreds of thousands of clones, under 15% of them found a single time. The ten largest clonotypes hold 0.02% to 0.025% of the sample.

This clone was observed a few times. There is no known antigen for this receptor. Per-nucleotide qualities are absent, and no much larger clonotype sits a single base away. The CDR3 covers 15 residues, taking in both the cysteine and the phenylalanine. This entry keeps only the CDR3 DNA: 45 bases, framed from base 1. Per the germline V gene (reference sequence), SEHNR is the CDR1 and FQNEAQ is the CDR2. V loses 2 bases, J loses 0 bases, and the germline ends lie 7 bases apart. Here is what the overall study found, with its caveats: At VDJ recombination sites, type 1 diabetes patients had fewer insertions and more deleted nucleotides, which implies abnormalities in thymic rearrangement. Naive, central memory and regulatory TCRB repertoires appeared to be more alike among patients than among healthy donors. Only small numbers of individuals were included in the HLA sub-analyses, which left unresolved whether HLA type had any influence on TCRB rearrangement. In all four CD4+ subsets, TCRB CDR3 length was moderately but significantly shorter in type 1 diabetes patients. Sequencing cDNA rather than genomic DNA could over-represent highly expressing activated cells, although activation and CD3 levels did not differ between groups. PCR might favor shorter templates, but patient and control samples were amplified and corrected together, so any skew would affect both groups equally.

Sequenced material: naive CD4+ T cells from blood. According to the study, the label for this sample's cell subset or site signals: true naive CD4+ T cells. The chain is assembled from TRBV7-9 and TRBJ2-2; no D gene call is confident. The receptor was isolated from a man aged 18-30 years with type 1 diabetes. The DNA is TGTGCCAGCAGCTTATGGTTGGCGAACACCGGGGAGCTGTTTTTT. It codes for CASSLWLANTGELFF.